A selection of T cell receptor beta chains follows, all from one sample in a study of blood T cells in healthy people across ages. TCRdb independently ran MiXCR on the 5' RACE reads; one entry per CDR3 protein. The sample lists about 1,000,000 distinct CDR3 sequences; around 45% were seen once. The sample was blood. The receptors here all came from a woman aged 55 to 70 in good health. The CDR3 runs from the conserved cysteine through the conserved F or W. Each record gives: V gene, J gene, D gene, clone size, CDR3 protein, CDR3 DNA. A D gene is named only where the DNA matches it firmly. Size is omitted from some rows. Given values are once, few, many or a class for expanded clones.

TRBV7-8	TRBJ2-5	NA	NA	CASSFLTSSNEQYF	TGTGCCAGCAGCTTCCTCACTAGCAGCAATGAGCAGTACTTC
TRBV20-1	TRBJ2-6	NA	few	CSARLRSSGANVLTF	TGCAGTGCGCGTCTCCGGAGTTCAGGGGCCAACGTCCTGACTTTC
TRBV30	TRBJ1-4	NA	NA	CAWSVRRNEKLFF	TGTGCCTGGAGTGTCAGGAGGAATGAAAAACTGTTTTTT
TRBV2	TRBJ1-5	NA	once	CASSEQQTTNQPQHF	TGTGCCAGCAGTGAACAGCAGACTACCAATCAGCCCCAGCATTTT
TRBV28	TRBJ2-1	TRBD2	NA	CASSLGFQLAVPTYEQFF	TGTGCCAGCAGTTTAGGATTCCAACTAGCGGTACCTACATATGAGCAGTTCTTC
TRBV5-1	TRBJ2-5	NA	NA	CASSLGPHTRETQYF	TGCGCCAGCAGCTTGGGGCCACACACTCGGGAGACCCAGTACTTC
TRBV6-2/TRBV6-3	TRBJ1-1	NA	few	CASSRGQYTEAFF	TGTGCCAGCAGTCGCGGACAGTACACTGAAGCTTTCTTT
TRBV5-1	TRBJ2-7	TRBD1	NA	CASSLLGGLYEQYF	TGCGCCAGCAGCTTGCTAGGGGGCCTCTACGAGCAGTACTTC
TRBV12-3/TRBV12-4	TRBJ2-1	TRBD2	NA	CASSRPSGRAGGSYNEQFF	TGTGCCAGCAGCCGACCTAGCGGGAGGGCCGGGGGCTCCTACAATGAGCAGTTCTTC
TRBV5-1	TRBJ1-1	NA	few	CASSMADGTLSNTEAFF	TGCGCCAGCAGTATGGCCGACGGTACTCTTTCGAACACTGAAGCTTTCTTT
TRBV30	TRBJ2-7	NA	NA	CAWSLANYEQYF	TGTGCCTGGAGTCTTGCTAACTACGAGCAGTACTTC
TRBV13	TRBJ2-7	TRBD2	few	CATRDRLAVSYEQYF	TGTGCCACCCGAGACAGACTAGCGGTTTCCTACGAGCAGTACTTC
TRBV12-5	TRBJ2-7	TRBD1	NA	CASGLVPDRDHEQYF	TGTGCTAGTGGTTTGGTACCGGACAGGGATCACGAGCAGTACTTC
TRBV6-2/TRBV6-3	TRBJ2-2	NA	NA	CASSYFPQGDTGELFF	TGTGCCAGTAGTTATTTCCCGCAGGGAGACACCGGGGAGCTGTTTTTT
TRBV12-3/TRBV12-4	TRBJ1-2	NA	few	CATKRDGGYTF	TGTGCCACTAAAAGGGACGGTGGCTACACCTTC
TRBV6-5	TRBJ1-2	NA	NA	CASRRDLEGYTF	TGTGCCAGCAGGCGGGACTTAGAAGGCTACACCTTC
TRBV21-1	TRBJ1-1	NA	NA	CASSKDDPLNTEAFF	TGTGCCAGCAGCAAAGACGACCCATTGAACACTGAAGCTTTCTTT